Each of the 3 T cell receptor beta chains below was sequenced from the same sample in a study of blood T cell repertoires in COVID-19. The repertoire was sequenced with immunoSEQ multiplex PCR; TCRdb's copy has only in-frame clones and lacks some. The sample carries roughly 120,000 clones, less than 85% recorded once. Material: peripheral blood. All receptors derive from a human donor in a cohort sampled during active or convalescent COVID-19.

In its sample, this clone was seen a few times. V gene TRBV3-1 (or the pseudogene TRBV3-2) combines with J gene TRBJ1-1; 8 nucleotides match TRBD1. Germline CDR1 LGHDT, CDR2 YNNKEL (reference sequence). J lost 8 bases, V lost 3 bases, and 8 bases had no gene match. The CDR3 consists of 14 residues. This chain's CDR3 is CASSHKDRAFEAFF. CDR3 sequence (DNA): TGTGCCAGCAGCCACAAGGACAGGGCCTTCGAAGCTTTCTTT.

The chain is built from TRBV5-4 and TRBJ1-1; 7 bases are shared with TRBD1. The germline V gene encodes CDR1 SGHNT and CDR2 YYREEE (reference sequence). The CDR3 spans 17 residues. The trim removed 2 bases at V and 0 bases at J, leaving 10 bases unmatched. The CDR3 region is CASSLVDRDFMNTEAFF. CDR3 nucleotide sequence: TGTGCCAGCAGCTTAGTCGACAGGGATTTCATGAACACTGAAGCTTTCTTT. Filled out from reference TRBV5-4 and TRBJ1-1, the complete variable domain reads ETGVTQSPTHLIKTRGQQVTLRCSSQSGHNTVSWYQQALGQGPQFIFQYYREEENGRGNFPPRFSGLQFPNYSSELNVNALELDDSALYLCASSLVDRDFMNTEAFFGQGTRLTVV.

The chain is built from TRBV7-9 and TRBJ2-7; 13 bases align to TRBD2. V shed 5 bases and J 2 bases; nucleotides not matched to a gene: 12. The CDR3 loop spans 18 amino acids. Germline V gene data show CDR1 as SEHNR and CDR2 as FQNEAQ (reference sequence). The chain's CDR3 is CASSIIAWTSGSPYEQYF. In DNA, the CDR3 is TGTGCCAGCAGCATAATAGCTTGGACTAGCGGGAGTCCCTACGAGCAGTACTTC.